What follows is one T cell receptor (beta chain) and its context. What it binds is unknown. It was with unique molecular identifiers that the TCRbeta library was prepared. MiXCR was run by TCRdb on the PCR reads, yielding one entry per CDR3 protein. The table includes around 800,000 distinct CDR3 sequences, roughly 15% detected once. The sample belongs to a study of T-cell reconstitution after alpha-beta-depleted transplantation in children. Findings of the study overall: Diversity and T-cell counts at one year after transplant derived mostly from new T cells. Surviving recipient T cells and thymic progenitors underlay high day-60 TCRbeta diversity in some patients.

Trimming pared 8 bases from V and 2 bases from J, leaving 13 bases between. The CDR3 is 14 residues long. The V gene's germline CDR1 is MNHNS and CDR2 SASEGT. The V call is TRBV6-1, the J call TRBJ2-1; the D is unclear. This sequence was found in a male patient younger than 18 who had a stem cell transplant for acute lymphoblastic leukemia, so the T cells may come from the graft donor. The material sequenced was PBMCs, mostly from graft donor cells, taken 360 days after TCRalphabeta/CD19-depleted stem cell transplant. CDR3 sequence (DNA): TGTGCCAGCTCTCAGAGCAACCCCTACAATGAGCAGTTCTTC. Residues: CASSQSNPYNEQFF.